The 24 T cell receptor beta chains below all came from one sample that was sequenced in a study of blood T cell repertoires in COVID-19. Profiled with immunoSEQ multiplex PCR; TCRdb holds only in-frame clones, not every one. The sample records 40,000 to 55,000 clones, 82% being singletons. The sample was peripheral blood. These receptors came from a human donor with acute or convalescent COVID-19. The donor label of this sample is uncertain.

The chain joins TRBV30 to TRBJ1-1; 7 bases are shared with TRBD1. J lost 5 bases, V lost 0 bases, and 3 bases had no gene match. The CDR3 is 13 amino acids. The V gene's germline CDR1 is GTSNPN and CDR2 SVGIG (reference sequence). CDR3 DNA sequence: TGTGCCTGGAGTGTAGACAGGGCGACTGAAGCTTTCTTT. Amino acid sequence: CAWSVDRATEAFF.

The CDR3 DNA reads TGTGCCAGCAGTGACCCTGTGGGACTCAATCAGCCCCAGCATTTT. Translating it yields CASSDPVGLNQPQHF. This sequence joins TRBV6-2 or TRBV6-3 and TRBJ1-5, with D possibly being TRBD1 (5 bases). The CDR3 contains 15 residues. CDR1 is MNHEY and CDR2 is SVGEGT in the germline V gene. The V end was cut by 5 bases, the J end by 3 bases, with 14 bases between.

The chain couples TRBV12-3 or TRBV12-4 to TRBJ1-4; 9 bases line up with TRBD1. CDR3 length: 12 amino acids. V was pared by 8 bases and J by 8 bases, with 3 bases of the junction left unmatched. CDR3 region: CASGTGKEKLFF. The CDR3 DNA reads as TGTGCCAGCGGGACAGGGAAGGAAAAACTGTTTTTT.

This chain links TRBV7-9 with TRBJ2-1; possible D gene TRBD2, 7 bases. Trimming left V 2 bases short and J 2 bases short, with 22 bases between. This CDR3 has 19 amino acids. The V gene's germline CDR1 is SEHNR and CDR2 FQNEAQ (reference sequence). The CDR3 sequence: CASSLNGARRGATYNEQFF. In nucleotides, the CDR3 is TGTGCCAGCAGCTTAAATGGGGCTCGACGGGGGGCGACCTACAATGAGCAGTTCTTC. The variable domain in full, with the rest retrieved from reference TRBV7-9 and TRBJ2-1, is DTGVSQNPRHKITKRGQNVTFRCDPISEHNRLYWYRQTLGQGPEFLTYFQNEAQLEKSRLLSDRFSAERPKGSFSTLEIQRTEQGDSAMYLCASSLNGARRGATYNEQFFGPGTRLTVL.

This chain uses TRBV2 with TRBJ1-5; possibly TRBD1 for D (5 bases). The V gene's germline CDR1 is SNHLY and CDR2 FYNNEI. Trimming took off 5 bases at V and 4 bases at J, with 15 bases between the two ends. The length of the CDR3 is 15 residues. DNA for the CDR3: TGTGCCAGCAGTCCTAATACCGGGGGGAATCAGCCCCAGCATTTT. Residues: CASSPNTGGNQPQHF.

As DNA, the CDR3 is TGTGCCACCAGTGACCAGGGACAGGGACTTAGCGAGACCCAGTACTTC. Its translation: CATSDQGQGLSETQYF. J is TRBJ2-5 and V is TRBV24-1, with 9 nucleotides matching TRBD1. The J segment lost 5 bases and the V segment lost 4 bases, leaving 10 bases of the junction unmatched. CDR1 and CDR2 from the germline V gene are KGHDR and SFDVKD. The CDR3 consists of 16 residues.

The chain carries TRBV2 and TRBJ2-7; D call uncertain. Germline loops: CDR1 SNHLY, CDR2 FYNNEI. Trimming shortened V by 2 bases and J by 3 bases, and 8 bases separated the two germline ends. This CDR3 spans 13 amino acids. The CDR3 sequence is CASSEWHSYEQYF. The DNA for the CDR3 is TGTGCCAGCAGTGAATGGCACAGCTACGAGCAGTACTTC.

The chain is built from TRBV11-2 and TRBJ2-5; TRBD2 agrees at 12 bases. CDR1 and CDR2 (germline): SGHAT, FQNNGV. This CDR3 contains 16 residues. The J segment lost 2 bases and the V segment lost 5 bases, leaving 6 bases of the junction unmatched. The CDR3 DNA follows: TGTGCCAGCAGCCCCACCCTAGCGGGGGGGCAAGAGACCCAGTACTTC. It yields the protein CASSPTLAGGQETQYF.

V usage is TRBV3-1 (or the pseudogene TRBV3-2) and J usage is TRBJ2-7; maybe TRBD2 (6 bases). Trimming took 1 base from V and 4 from J, leaving 14 bases between them. Germline CDR1 and CDR2: LGHDT and YNNKEL (reference sequence). The CDR3 runs 15 residues. Here the CDR3 reads CASSQGVGSMYEQYF. The CDR3 nucleotides are TGTGCCAGCAGCCAAGGGGTCGGGAGTATGTACGAGCAGTACTTC.

The gene calls are TRBV18 and TRBJ1-1; 7 nucleotides align to TRBD1. This CDR3 has 16 amino acids. Germline CDR1 KGHSH, CDR2 LQKENI. The V segment lost 5 bases and the J segment 1 base; nucleotides outside the gene matches: 10. CDR3 sequence reads: CASSSPGTGANTEAFF. CDR3 DNA: TGTGCCAGCTCATCTCCTGGCACAGGGGCGAACACTGAAGCTTTCTTT.

The chain recombines TRBV7-3 with TRBJ2-3; 7 positions match TRBD1. The CDR3 length is 17 residues. The germline CDR1 and CDR2 sequences are SGHTA and FQGTGA. Losses at the gene ends were 2 bases for V and 0 bases for J; bases not matched to a gene: 8. The CDR3 spells CASSLGEGGLSTDTQYF. The DNA for the CDR3 is TGTGCCAGCAGCTTAGGGGAAGGGGGCCTAAGCACAGATACGCAGTATTTT.

The chain employs TRBV7-8 and TRBJ2-1; TRBD2 matches at 12 bases. The CDR3 contains 15 residues. Germline lookup yields CDR1 SGHVS and CDR2 FQNEAQ. V trimming: 1 base; J trimming: 5 bases; junction bases outside the gene matches: 0. In DNA, the CDR3 is TGTGCCAGCAGCTTAGGGACTAGCGGGAACAATGAGCAGTTCTTC. It is translated as CASSLGTSGNNEQFF.

This chain links TRBV24-1 with TRBJ2-5, with D uncertain. V lost 5 bases and J lost 1, with 13 bases in between. This CDR3 has 15 residues. CDR1 and CDR2 (germline): KGHDR, SFDVKD. This CDR3 reads CATSGYPSPQETQYF. Written as DNA, the CDR3 is TGTGCCACCAGTGGGTACCCGAGCCCCCAAGAGACCCAGTACTTC.

This chain links TRBV10-3 with TRBJ2-7; D possibly corresponds to TRBD2 (5 bases). The CDR3 loop spans 14 amino acids. The germline V gene encodes CDR1 ENHRY and CDR2 SYGVKD. Trimming left V 0 bases short and J 3 bases short, with 9 bases between. As DNA, the CDR3 is TGTGCCATCAGTGAGTCCGGGGTGGGCTACGAGCAGTACTTC. Translation: CAISESGVGYEQYF.

This sequence joins TRBV13 and TRBJ1-1; D is unresolved. V lost 8 bases and J lost 4, with 23 bases in between. The CDR3 length is 16 residues. Germline CDR1 and CDR2: PRHDT and FYEKMQ (reference sequence). Here the CDR3 reads CASLTLGKSGSTEAFF. CDR3 DNA: TGTGCCAGCTTGACCCTAGGGAAATCGGGATCCACTGAAGCTTTCTTT.

This chain joins TRBV6-5 and TRBJ1-2; 7 bases line up with TRBD1. Trimming took 5 bases from V and 8 from J; bases not matched to a gene: 5. Germline CDR1 MNHEY, CDR2 SVGAGI. This CDR3 has 12 residues. CDR3 protein: CASSTTGKGYTF. CDR3 nucleotides: TGTGCCAGCAGTACGACAGGGAAAGGCTACACCTTC.

The chain links TRBV7-2 to TRBJ1-6; perhaps TRBD1 as D (6 bases). The CDR3 covers 15 residues. V was cut by 5 bases and J by 8 bases, with 16 bases left in between. Germline CDR1 SGHTA, CDR2 FQGNSA. DNA for the CDR3: TGTGCCAGCAGCCCACAGGGCGCACAACATTCACCCCTCCACTTT. The encoded protein is CASSPQGAQHSPLHF.

The chain has TRBV11-3 and TRBJ2-5, with a possible D match to TRBD1 (6 bases). With 4 bases removed from V and 4 bases from J, the gap between germline ends came to 22 bases. The CDR3 extends over 17 amino acids. Looked up from germline, CDR1 is SGHNT and CDR2 is YENEEA. CDR3 coding DNA: TGTGCCAGCAGCTACAAGACAGGCCAGGGCAAGGTAGAGACCCAGTACTTC. It specifies CASSYKTGQGKVETQYF.

V usage is TRBV6-5 and J usage is TRBJ1-2; no clear D. CDR3 length equals 11 residues. V shed 4 bases and J shed 8 bases, with 8 bases lying between them. In germline, CDR1 is MNHEY, CDR2 SVGAGI. CDR3 coding DNA: TGTGCCAGCAGTTCGACATTGGGCTACACCTTC. This translates into CASSSTLGYTF.

This clone showed up just a few times. V and J are TRBV5-1 and TRBJ2-7; D unresolved. The V gene lost 4 bases and the J gene lost 1 base, with 9 bases spanning the gap. Germline CDR1 and CDR2: SGHRS and YFSETQ. The CDR3 is 13 residues long. The CDR3 sequence is CASSPDTSYEQYF. CDR3 in DNA: TGCGCCAGCAGCCCTGACACGTCCTACGAGCAGTACTTC.

The chain links TRBV10-3 to TRBJ2-3; 8 bases map to TRBD1. Germline assignment: CDR1 ENHRY and CDR2 SYGVKD. The CDR3 consists of 14 residues. V lost 6 bases, J lost 2 bases, and 4 bases stayed unmatched. CDR3 sequence (DNA): TGTGCCATCAGCGGGACAGGAGACACAGATACGCAGTATTTT. This gives the protein CAISGTGDTDTQYF.

The chain joins TRBV10-2 to TRBJ1-1, with TRBD1 identical over 9 bases. The V segment lost 4 bases and the J segment 1 base; nucleotides outside the gene matches: 1. The CDR3 is made up of 14 amino acids. Germline CDR1 reads WSHSY; CDR2 reads SAAADI. The DNA of the CDR3 is TGCGCCAGCAGTGTGGACAGGGGGAACACTGAAGCTTTCTTT. It is translated as CASSVDRGNTEAFF.

V is TRBV19 and J is TRBJ1-5, with a tentative D call TRBD1 (6 bases). This CDR3 contains 16 residues. V was pared by 0 bases and J by 7 bases, with 16 bases between. The germline CDR1 and CDR2 sequences are LNHDA and SQIVND (reference sequence). The CDR3 loop is CASSIDGIGQGQPQHF. CDR3 DNA sequence: TGTGCCAGTAGTATAGACGGAATTGGGCAGGGGCAGCCCCAGCATTTT.

As for this clone: Other DNA sequences from this sample encode an identical CDR3 as well. The chain links TRBV27 to TRBJ1-1, with TRBD1 as a possible D gene (6 bases). Trimming removed 4 bases at V and 1 base at J, with 7 bases between. The CDR3 contains 13 residues. Germline CDR1 is MNHEY and CDR2 is SMNVEV (reference sequence). CDR3 bases: TGTGCCAGCAGTTCCAGGGGGAACACTGAAGCTTTCTTT. It is translated as CASSSRGNTEAFF.